These 8 T cell receptor beta chains share one sample of origin, sequenced in a study of T cells after yellow fever vaccination. In TCRdb, the 5' RACE reads were re-called with MiXCR into one record per CDR3 protein. The sample includes about 320,000 distinct CDR3 sequences, around 6.8% of them seen just once. The sample was PBMCs, taken about 41 days after the first yellow fever vaccination. Source of these receptors: a man aged 18 to 30 who received the YFV17D yellow fever vaccine.

This clonotype was detected a few times. CDR3 bases: TGCGCCAGCAGCCAAGAAGCTAGCGGGGTTTCCGAGCAGTACTTC. Protein: CASSQEASGVSEQYF. The chain links TRBV4-3 to TRBJ2-7; 9 bases match TRBD2. This CDR3 has 15 amino acids. Trimming took 0 bases from V and 6 from J; bases not matched to a gene: 6. Germline V lookup: CDR1 LGHNA, CDR2 YSLEER.

This clonotype was found many times. The chain carries TRBV6-2 or TRBV6-3 and TRBJ2-1; no reliable D call. The V and J ends lost 7 bases and 0 bases respectively, with 10 bases between them. In germline, CDR1 is MNHEY, CDR2 SVGEGT. The CDR3 totals 14 residues. CDR3 protein: CASTRRRSYNEQFF. CDR3 coding DNA: TGTGCCAGCACCCGCCGTCGCTCCTACAATGAGCAGTTCTTC.

Only a few counts were recorded for this clonotype. The J gene is TRBJ1-5, the V gene TRBV5-6; D is ambiguous. The CDR3 is 13 amino acids. Per germline, CDR1 SGHDT and CDR2 YYEEEE. Trimming took 3 bases from V and 5 from J, leaving 9 bases between them. The CDR3 DNA follows: TGTGCCAGCAGCTCATCGGGCCATCAGCCCCAGCATTTT. Amino acid sequence: CASSSSGHQPQHF. The full variable domain, its missing parts supplied by reference TRBV5-6 and TRBJ1-5, is DAGVTQSPTHLIKTRGQQVTLRCSPKSGHDTVSWYQQALGQGPQFIFQYYEEEERQRGNFPDRFSGHQFPNYSSELNVNALLLGDSALYLCASSSSGHQPQHFGDGTRLSIL.

This sequence joins TRBV4-3 and TRBJ2-7; no reliable D call. CDR3 length: 13 residues. The germline CDR1 and CDR2 sequences are LGHNA and YSLEER. Trimming cost V 4 bases and J 3 bases, with 10 bases left between them. DNA of the CDR3: TGCGCCAGCAGCCTGACCGTTGTCTACGAGCAGTACTTC. It encodes CASSLTVVYEQYF.

The genes are TRBV12-3 or TRBV12-4 and TRBJ2-2; D uncertain. V was trimmed by 6 bases and J by 6 bases, leaving 11 bases between them. The CDR3 has 13 amino acids. In DNA, the CDR3 is TGTGCCAGCAGCCTCGGACGGCCCGGGGAGCTGTTTTTT. This encodes CASSLGRPGELFF.

In its sample, this clonotype was seen a few times. V is TRBV14 and J is TRBJ2-2; TRBD1 agrees at 8 bases. The CDR3 consists of 19 residues. Germline V gene data show CDR1 as SGHDN and CDR2 as FVKESK. V dropped 2 bases and J dropped 6; count of bases not matched to a gene: 17. The CDR3 DNA reads as TGTGCCAGCAGCCAATTTGTTCGCATCGGACAGGGTTTTCCCGGGGAGCTGTTTTTT. It yields the protein CASSQFVRIGQGFPGELFF.

The chain carries TRBV18 and TRBJ2-7, with D possibly being TRBD2 (5 bases). The CDR3 extends over 15 amino acids. V gave up 3 bases and J gave up 0 bases, with 12 bases separating them. CDR1 KGHSH and CDR2 LQKENI come from the germline V gene. The CDR3 DNA follows: TGTGCCAGCTCACCCACGAGGGCAGTCTCCTACGAGCAGTACTTC. Translating it yields CASSPTRAVSYEQYF.

This clonotype was seen only a few times. This CDR3 is CASSPPEAPSTDTQYF. The CDR3 DNA follows: TGTGCCAGCAGCCCCCCCGAGGCCCCCAGCACAGATACGCAGTATTTT. The rearrangement uses TRBV7-2 and TRBJ2-3, with unresolved D. The length of the CDR3 is 16 residues. The germline V gene has CDR1 SGHTA and CDR2 FQGNSA. Trimming removed 5 bases at V and 0 bases at J, with 15 bases between.